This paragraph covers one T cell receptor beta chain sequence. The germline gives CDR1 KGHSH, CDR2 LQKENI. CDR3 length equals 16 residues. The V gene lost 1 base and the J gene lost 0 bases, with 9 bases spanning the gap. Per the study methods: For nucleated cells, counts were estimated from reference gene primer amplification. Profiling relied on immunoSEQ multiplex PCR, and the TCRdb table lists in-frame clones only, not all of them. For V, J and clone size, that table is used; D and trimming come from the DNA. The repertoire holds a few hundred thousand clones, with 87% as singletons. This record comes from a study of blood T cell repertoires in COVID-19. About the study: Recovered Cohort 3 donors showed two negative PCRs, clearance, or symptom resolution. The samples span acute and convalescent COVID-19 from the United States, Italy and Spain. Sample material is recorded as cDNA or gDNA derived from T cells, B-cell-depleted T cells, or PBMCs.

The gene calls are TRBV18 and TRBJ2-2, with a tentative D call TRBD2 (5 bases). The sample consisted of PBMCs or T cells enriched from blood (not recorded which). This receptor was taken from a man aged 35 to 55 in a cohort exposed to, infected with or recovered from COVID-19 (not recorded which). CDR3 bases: TGTGCCAGCTCACCACGAGAGGGAGCGAACACCGGGGAGCTGTTTTTT. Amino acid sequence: CASSPREGANTGELFF.